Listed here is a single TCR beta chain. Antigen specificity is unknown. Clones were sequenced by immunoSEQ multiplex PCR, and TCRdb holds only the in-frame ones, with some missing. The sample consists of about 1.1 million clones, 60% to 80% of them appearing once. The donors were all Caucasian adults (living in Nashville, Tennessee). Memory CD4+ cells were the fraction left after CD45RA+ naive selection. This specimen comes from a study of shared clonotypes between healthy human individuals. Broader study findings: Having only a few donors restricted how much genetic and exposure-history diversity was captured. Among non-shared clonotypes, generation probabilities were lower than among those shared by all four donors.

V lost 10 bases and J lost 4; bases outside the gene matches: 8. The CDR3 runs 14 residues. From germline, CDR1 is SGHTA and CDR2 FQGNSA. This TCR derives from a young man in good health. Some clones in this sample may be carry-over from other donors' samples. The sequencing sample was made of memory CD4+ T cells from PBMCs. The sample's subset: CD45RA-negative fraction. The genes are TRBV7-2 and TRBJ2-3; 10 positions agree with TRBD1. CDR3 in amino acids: CATRRDRGPDTQYF. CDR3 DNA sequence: TGTGCCACCCGTCGGGACAGGGGACCAGATACGCAGTATTTT. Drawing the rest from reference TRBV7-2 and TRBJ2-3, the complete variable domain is GAGVSQSPSNKVTEKGKDVELRCDPISGHTALYWYRQSLGQGLEFLIYFQGNSAPDKSGLPSDRFSAERTGGSVSTLTIQRTQQEDSAVYLCATRRDRGPDTQYFGPGTRLTVL.